This entry describes one T cell receptor (beta chain). What it recognizes is unknown. Using RNA transcripts as the source, TCR beta CDR3 regions were amplified. The primer set for the first-round RT-PCR of the TCR CDR3 was HTBI. TCRdb re-called the multiplex PCR reads through MiXCR, storing one row per CDR3 protein. This sample carries about 180,000 distinct CDR3 sequences, just under 9.5% of them seen once, and the ten largest clones take 22%. The data belong to a study of T cells in Graves' hyperthyroidism and ophthalmopathy. Study details: Peripheral blood collection took place at initial diagnosis, before any treatment. The study, taken as a whole, reports: Appearing also in blood were most of the thyroid clonotypes expanded above 0.001. A model using 13 V-J features told ophthalmopathy apart from stable hyperthyroidism.

The study enrolled patients aged 18 to 65 with newly diagnosed hyperthyroidism of under 2 months' duration. This TCR was sampled from a woman aged 18-29 years with Graves' hyperthyroidism that later progressed to Graves' ophthalmopathy. Sequences were obtained from blood.

In DNA form, the CDR3 reads TGTGCCAGCTCACGACGACAGGGCGGGGTCCAAGAGACCCAGTACTTC. This translates into CASSRRQGGVQETQYF. This chain uses TRBV18 with TRBJ2-5; perhaps TRBD1 as D (7 bases). Germline loops: CDR1 KGHSH, CDR2 LQKENI. The CDR3 is made up of 16 amino acids. The germline V and J ends were trimmed by 4 bases and 1 base, with 16 bases remaining between them.